This T cell receptor beta chain was observed in a study of T cells after yellow fever vaccination. Study observations and caveats: Most clones from primary vaccination were detected again post-booster (approximately 97% CD4, 88% CD8). Sorted repertoires could include abundant contaminating clonotypes from bulk cells.

A remark on this clonotype: Its antigen is not known.

5'RACE template switching added a universal primer site and UMIs to TCR cDNA. TCRdb redid the calling of the 5' RACE reads with MiXCR, one entry per CDR3 protein. The data show about 430,000 distinct CDR3 sequences, about 19% seen once. The receptor comes from a man aged 18 to 29 who received the YFV17D yellow fever vaccine. This sample comprised PBMCs, obtained before the yellow fever booster vaccination.

In DNA form, the CDR3 reads TGTGCCAGCAGTTACTCCCTAGCGGGGGCGAATGAGCAGTTCTTC. Amino acid sequence: CASSYSLAGANEQFF. The rearrangement uses TRBV6-5 and TRBJ2-1; TRBD2 matches at 10 bases. Germline CDR1 MNHEY, CDR2 SVGAGI. J lost 7 bases, V lost 0 bases, and 3 bases had no gene match. CDR3 length: 15 residues.